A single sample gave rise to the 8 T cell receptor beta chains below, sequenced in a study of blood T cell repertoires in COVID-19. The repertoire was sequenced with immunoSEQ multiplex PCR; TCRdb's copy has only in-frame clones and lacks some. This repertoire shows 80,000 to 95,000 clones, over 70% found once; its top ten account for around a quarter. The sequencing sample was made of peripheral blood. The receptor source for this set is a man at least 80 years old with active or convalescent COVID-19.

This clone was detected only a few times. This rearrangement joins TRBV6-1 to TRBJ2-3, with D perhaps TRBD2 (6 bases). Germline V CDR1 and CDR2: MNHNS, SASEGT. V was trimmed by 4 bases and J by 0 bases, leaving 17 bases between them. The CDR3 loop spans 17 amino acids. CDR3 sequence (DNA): TGTGCCAGCAGTGCCTTGACTAGACCGGGAAGCACAGATACGCAGTATTTT. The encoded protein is CASSALTRPGSTDTQYF.

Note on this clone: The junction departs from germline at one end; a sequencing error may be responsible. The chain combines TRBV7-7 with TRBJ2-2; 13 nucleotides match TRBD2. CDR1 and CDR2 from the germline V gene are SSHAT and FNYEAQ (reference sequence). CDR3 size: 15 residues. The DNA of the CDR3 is TGTGCTAGCAGCCCTTGGACTAGCGGGGGTGGGGAGCTGTTTTTT. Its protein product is CASSPWTSGGGELFF. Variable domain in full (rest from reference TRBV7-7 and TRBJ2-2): GAGVSQSPRYKVTKRGQDVTLRCDPISSHATLYWYQQALGQGPEFLTYFNYEAQPDKSGLPSDRFSAERPEGSISTLTIQRTEQRDSAMYRCASSPWTSGGGELFFGEGSRLTVL.

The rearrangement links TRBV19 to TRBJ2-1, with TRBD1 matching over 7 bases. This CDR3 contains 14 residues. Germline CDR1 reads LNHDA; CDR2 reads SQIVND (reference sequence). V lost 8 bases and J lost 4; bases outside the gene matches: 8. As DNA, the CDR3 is TGTGCCAGTCGACAGGGCGCCGGATACAATGAGCAGTTCTTC. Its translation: CASRQGAGYNEQFF.

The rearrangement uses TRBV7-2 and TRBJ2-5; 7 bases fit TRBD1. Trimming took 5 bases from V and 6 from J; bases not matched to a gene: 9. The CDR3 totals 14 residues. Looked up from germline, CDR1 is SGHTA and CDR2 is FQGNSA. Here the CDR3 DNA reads TGTGCCAGCAGCGGGTCCAGGGGGATACAGACCCAGTACTTC. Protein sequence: CASSGSRGIQTQYF.

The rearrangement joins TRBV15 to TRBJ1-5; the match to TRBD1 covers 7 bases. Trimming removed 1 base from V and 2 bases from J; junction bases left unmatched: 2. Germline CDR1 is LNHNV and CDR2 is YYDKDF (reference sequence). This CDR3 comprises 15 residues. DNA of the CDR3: TGTGCCACCAGCAGAGGACAGGGTGGCAATCAGCCCCAGCATTTT. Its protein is CATSRGQGGNQPQHF.

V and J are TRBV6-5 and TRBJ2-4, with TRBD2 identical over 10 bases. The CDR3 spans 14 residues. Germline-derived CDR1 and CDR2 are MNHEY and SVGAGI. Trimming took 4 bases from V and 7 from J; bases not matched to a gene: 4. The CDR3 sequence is CASSSSGGDNIQYF. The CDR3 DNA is TGTGCCAGCAGTTCGAGCGGGGGGGACAACATTCAGTACTTC.

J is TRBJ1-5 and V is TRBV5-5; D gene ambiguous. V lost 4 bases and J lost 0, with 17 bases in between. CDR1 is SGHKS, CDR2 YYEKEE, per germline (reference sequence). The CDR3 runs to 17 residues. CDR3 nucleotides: TGTGCCAGCAGCCGGAGCGGGCAGAGAAATAGCAATCAGCCCCAGCATTTT. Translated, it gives CASSRSGQRNSNQPQHF.

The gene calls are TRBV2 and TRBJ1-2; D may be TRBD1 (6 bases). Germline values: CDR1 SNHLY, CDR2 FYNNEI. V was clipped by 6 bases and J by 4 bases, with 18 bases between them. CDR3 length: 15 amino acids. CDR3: CASSLPGQAIYGYTF. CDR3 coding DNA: TGTGCCAGCAGCCTCCCGGGACAAGCCATCTATGGCTACACCTTC.